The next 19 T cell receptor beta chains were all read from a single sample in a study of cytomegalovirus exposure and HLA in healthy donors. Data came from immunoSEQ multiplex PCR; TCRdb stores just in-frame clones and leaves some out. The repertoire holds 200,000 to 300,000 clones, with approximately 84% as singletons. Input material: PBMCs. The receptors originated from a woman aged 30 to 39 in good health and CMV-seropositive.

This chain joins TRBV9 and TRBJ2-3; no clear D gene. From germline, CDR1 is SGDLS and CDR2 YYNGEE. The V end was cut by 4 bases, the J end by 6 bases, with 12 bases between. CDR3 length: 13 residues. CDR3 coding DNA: TGTGCCAGCAGCACCGCGACTGGGGATACGCAGTATTTT. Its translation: CASSTATGDTQYF.

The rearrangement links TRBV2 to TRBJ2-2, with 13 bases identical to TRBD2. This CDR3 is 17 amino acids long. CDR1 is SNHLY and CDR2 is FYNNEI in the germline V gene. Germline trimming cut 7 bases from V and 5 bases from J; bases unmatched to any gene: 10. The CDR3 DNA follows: TGTGCCAGCACCGAAGGACTAGCGGGAGTTCGGACCGGGGAGCTGTTTTTT. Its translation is CASTEGLAGVRTGELFF.

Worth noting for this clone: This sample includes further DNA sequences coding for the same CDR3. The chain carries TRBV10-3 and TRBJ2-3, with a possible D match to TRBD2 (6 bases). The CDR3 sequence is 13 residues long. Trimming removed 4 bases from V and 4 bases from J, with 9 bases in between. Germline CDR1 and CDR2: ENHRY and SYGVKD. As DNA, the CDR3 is TGTGCCATCAGTGGAGGCGGGGCAGATACGCAGTATTTT. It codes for CAISGGGADTQYF.

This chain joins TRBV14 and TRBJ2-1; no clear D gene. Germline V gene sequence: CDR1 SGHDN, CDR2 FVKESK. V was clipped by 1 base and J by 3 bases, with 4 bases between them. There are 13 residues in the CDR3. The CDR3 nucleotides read TGTGCCAGCAGCCAAGGACACTACAATGAGCAGTTCTTC. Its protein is CASSQGHYNEQFF. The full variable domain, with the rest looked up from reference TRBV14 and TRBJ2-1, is EAGVTQFPSHSVIEKGQTVTLRCDPISGHDNLYWYRRVMGKEIKFLLHFVKESKQDESGMPNNRFLAERTGGTYSTLKVQPAELEDSGVYFCASSQGHYNEQFFGPGTRLTVL.

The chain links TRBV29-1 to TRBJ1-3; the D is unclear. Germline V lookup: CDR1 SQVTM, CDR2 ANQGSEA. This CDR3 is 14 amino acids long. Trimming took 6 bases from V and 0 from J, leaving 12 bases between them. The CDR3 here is CSVSGPGSGNTIYF. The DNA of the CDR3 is TGCAGCGTCAGCGGGCCAGGCTCTGGAAACACCATATATTTT.

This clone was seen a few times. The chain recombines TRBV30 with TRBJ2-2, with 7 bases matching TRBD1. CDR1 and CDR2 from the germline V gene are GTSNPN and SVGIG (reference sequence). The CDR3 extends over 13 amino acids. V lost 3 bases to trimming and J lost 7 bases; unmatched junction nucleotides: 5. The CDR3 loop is CAWRGQPNGELFF. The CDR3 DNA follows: TGTGCCTGGAGGGGACAGCCGAACGGGGAGCTGTTTTTT.

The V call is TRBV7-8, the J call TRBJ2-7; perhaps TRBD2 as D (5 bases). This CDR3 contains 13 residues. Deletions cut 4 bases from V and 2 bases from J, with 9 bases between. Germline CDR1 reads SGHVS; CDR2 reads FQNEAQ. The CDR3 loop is CASSSGSPYEQYF. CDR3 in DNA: TGTGCCAGCAGCTCGGGATCCCCCTACGAGCAGTACTTC.

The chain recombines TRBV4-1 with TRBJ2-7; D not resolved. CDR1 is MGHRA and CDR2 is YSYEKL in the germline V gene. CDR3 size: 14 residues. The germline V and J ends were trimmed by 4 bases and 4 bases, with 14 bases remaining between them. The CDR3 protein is CASSRLSTDYEQYF. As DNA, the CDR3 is TGCGCCAGCAGCCGCCTTTCTACCGATTACGAGCAGTACTTC.

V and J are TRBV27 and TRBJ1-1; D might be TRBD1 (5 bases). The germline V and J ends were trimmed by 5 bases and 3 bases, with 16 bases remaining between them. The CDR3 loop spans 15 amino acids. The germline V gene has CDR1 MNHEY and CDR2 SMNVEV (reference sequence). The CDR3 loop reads CASSPRQLGDTEAFF. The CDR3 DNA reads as TGTGCCAGCAGTCCAAGACAGTTGGGCGACACTGAAGCTTTCTTT.

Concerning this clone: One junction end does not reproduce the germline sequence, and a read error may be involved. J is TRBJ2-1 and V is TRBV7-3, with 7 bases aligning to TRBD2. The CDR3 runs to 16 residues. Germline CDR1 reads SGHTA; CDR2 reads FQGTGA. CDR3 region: CASSREVGTVYNKQFF. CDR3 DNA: TGTGCCAGCAGCCGGGAGGTAGGGACGGTCTACAATAAGCAGTTCTTC.

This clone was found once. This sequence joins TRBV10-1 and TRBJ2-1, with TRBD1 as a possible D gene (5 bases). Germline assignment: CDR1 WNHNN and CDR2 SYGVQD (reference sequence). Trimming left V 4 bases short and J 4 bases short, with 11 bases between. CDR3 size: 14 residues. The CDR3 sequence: CASSGGAQYNEQFF. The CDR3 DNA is TGCGCCAGCAGTGGTGGGGCCCAATACAATGAGCAGTTCTTC.

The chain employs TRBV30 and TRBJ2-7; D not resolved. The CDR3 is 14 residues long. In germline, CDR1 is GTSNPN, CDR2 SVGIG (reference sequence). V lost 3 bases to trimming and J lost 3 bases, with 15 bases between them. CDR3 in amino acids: CAWRQLENYYEQYF. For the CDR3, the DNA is TGTGCCTGGAGGCAGTTGGAAAACTACTACGAGCAGTACTTC.

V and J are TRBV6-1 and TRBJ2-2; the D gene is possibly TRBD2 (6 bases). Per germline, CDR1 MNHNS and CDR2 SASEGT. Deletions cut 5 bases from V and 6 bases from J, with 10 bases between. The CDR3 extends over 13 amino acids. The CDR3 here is CASSSPGAGELFF. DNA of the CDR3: TGTGCCAGCAGTTCCCCGGGGGCCGGGGAGCTGTTTTTT.

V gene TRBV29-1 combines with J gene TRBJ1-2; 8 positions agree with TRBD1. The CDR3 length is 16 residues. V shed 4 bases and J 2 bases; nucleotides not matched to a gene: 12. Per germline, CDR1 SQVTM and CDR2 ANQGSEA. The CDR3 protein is CSVGGTGGLGNYGYTF. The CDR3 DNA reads TGCAGCGTTGGGGGGACAGGAGGGTTGGGCAACTATGGCTACACCTTC. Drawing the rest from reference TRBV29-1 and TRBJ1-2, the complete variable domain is SAVISQKPSRDICQRGTSLTIQCQVDSQVTMMFWYRQQPGQSLTLIATANQGSEATYESGFVIDKFPISRPNLTFSTLTVSNMSPEDSSIYLCSVGGTGGLGNYGYTFGSGTRLTVV.

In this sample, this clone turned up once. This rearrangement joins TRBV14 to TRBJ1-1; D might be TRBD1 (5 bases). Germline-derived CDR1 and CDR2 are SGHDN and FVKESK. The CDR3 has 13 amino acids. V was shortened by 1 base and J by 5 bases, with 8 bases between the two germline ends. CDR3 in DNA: TGTGCCAGCAGCCAAGGACAGCATACTGAAGCTTTCTTT. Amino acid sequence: CASSQGQHTEAFF.

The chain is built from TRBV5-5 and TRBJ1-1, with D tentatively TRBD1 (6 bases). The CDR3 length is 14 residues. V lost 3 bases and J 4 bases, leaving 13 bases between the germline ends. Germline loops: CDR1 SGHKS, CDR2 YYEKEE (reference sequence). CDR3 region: CASSWVGGPTEAFF. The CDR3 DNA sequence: TGTGCCAGCAGCTGGGTGGGGGGGCCCACTGAAGCTTTCTTT.

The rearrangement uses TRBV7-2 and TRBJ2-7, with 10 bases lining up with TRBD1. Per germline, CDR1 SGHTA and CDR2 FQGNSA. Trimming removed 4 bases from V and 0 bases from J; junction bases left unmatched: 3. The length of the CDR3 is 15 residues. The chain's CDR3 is CASSSGQGFSYEQYF. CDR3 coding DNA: TGTGCCAGCAGCTCGGGACAGGGGTTCTCCTACGAGCAGTACTTC.

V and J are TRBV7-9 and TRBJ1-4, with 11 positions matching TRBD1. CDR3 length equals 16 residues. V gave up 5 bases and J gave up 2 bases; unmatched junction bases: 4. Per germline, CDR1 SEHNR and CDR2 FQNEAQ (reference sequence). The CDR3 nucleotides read TGTGCCAGCAGCCCGGACAGGGGGCTTACTAATGAAAAACTGTTTTTT. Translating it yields CASSPDRGLTNEKLFF. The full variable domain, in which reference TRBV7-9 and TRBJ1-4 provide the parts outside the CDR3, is DTGVSQNPRHKITKRGQNVTFRCDPISEHNRLYWYRQTLGQGPEFLTYFQNEAQLEKSRLLSDRFSAERPKGSFSTLEIQRTEQGDSAMYLCASSPDRGLTNEKLFFGSGTQLSVL.

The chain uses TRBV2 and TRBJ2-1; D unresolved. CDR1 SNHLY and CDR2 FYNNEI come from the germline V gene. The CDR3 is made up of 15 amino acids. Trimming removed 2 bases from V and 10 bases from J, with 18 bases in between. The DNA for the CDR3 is TGTGCCAGCAGTGAATCTCGCGGTGGCAGAGCAGAGCAGTTCTTC. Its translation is CASSESRGGRAEQFF.